One and the same sample provided the 7 T cell receptor beta chains below, sequenced in a study of low-dose radiotherapy and immunotherapy resistance in tumors. The time point was: before trial treatment. Alpha and beta chains were covered, as first-strand cDNA relied on TRAV- and TRBV-specific primers. PCR amplification of the TCRs was performed with Phusion for 15 to 25 PCR cycles, and it relied on a constant-region primer together with a V-primer adapter. TCRdb used MiXCR to reprocess the reads, holding one entry per CDR3 protein. The top ten hold under 7% of the sample, which has 55,000 to 65,000 distinct CDR3 sequences, more than 25% seen once. The starting material was PBMCs, obtained before treatment. The receptor set was obtained from a male donor with rectosigmoid adenocarcinoma.

The rearrangement links TRBV27 to TRBJ2-1; tentatively, D is TRBD2 (5 bases). From germline, CDR1 is MNHEY and CDR2 SMNVEV (reference sequence). V lost 7 bases and J 1 base, leaving 17 bases between the germline ends. CDR3 length: 16 amino acids. CDR3 amino acids: CASKDRGRFSYNEQFF. Here the CDR3 DNA reads TGTGCCAGCAAGGACCGCGGGCGGTTTTCCTACAATGAGCAGTTCTTC.

In this sample, this clonotype turned up many times. The chain combines TRBV7-9 with TRBJ1-4; perhaps TRBD1 as D (6 bases). The CDR3 extends over 16 amino acids. The germline gives CDR1 SEHNR, CDR2 FQNEAQ (reference sequence). Trimming removed 4 bases from V and 5 bases from J, with 17 bases in between. The CDR3 spells CASSSGGTRTNEKLFF. The CDR3 nucleotides read TGTGCCAGCAGCTCGGGGGGGACACGAACAAATGAAAAACTGTTTTTT.

This clonotype was recorded many times. The CDR3 DNA is TGCAGCGTTGAACGAGGACAGGGAAGCGGCTACACCTTC. It yields the protein CSVERGQGSGYTF. V usage is TRBV29-1 and J usage is TRBJ1-2; 8 bases are a match to TRBD1. The CDR3 sequence is 13 residues long. The V gene's germline CDR1 is SQVTM and CDR2 ANQGSEA. V was pared by 2 bases and J by 8 bases, with 7 bases of the junction left unmatched. The full variable domain, rest sourced from reference TRBV29-1 and TRBJ1-2, is SAVISQKPSRDICQRGTSLTIQCQVDSQVTMMFWYRQQPGQSLTLIATANQGSEATYESGFVIDKFPISRPNLTFSTLTVSNMSPEDSSIYLCSVERGQGSGYTFGSGTRLTVV.

This clonotype was seen at least ten times. The chain is built from TRBV6-2 or TRBV6-3 and TRBJ2-7; D unclear. The CDR3 has 14 amino acids. Germline CDR1 reads MNHEY; CDR2 reads SVGEGT. The ends were cut back, 1 base at V and 5 bases at J, with 12 bases in the middle. The CDR3 spells CASSYYSSRHEQYF. DNA for the CDR3: TGTGCCAGCAGTTACTACTCGTCGCGACACGAGCAGTACTTC.

In its sample, this clonotype was seen many times. The gene calls are TRBV9 and TRBJ2-2, with 10 bases matching TRBD2. The germline V gene has CDR1 SGDLS and CDR2 YYNGEE. This CDR3 spans 23 amino acids. Trimming at V came to 2 bases and at J to 3 bases, leaving 25 bases not matched to a gene. The CDR3 sequence: CASSVSRLGRDRSSGSHTGELFF. As DNA, the CDR3 is TGTGCCAGCAGCGTGTCCCGCCTGGGCCGGGACCGTTCTAGCGGGAGCCACACCGGGGAGCTGTTTTTT.

By frequency in the sample, this clonotype is medium-sized. The rearrangement joins TRBV19 to TRBJ2-1; 10 bases align to TRBD1. CDR1 and CDR2 from the germline V gene are LNHDA and SQIVND (reference sequence). CDR3 size: 13 residues. The trim removed 4 bases at V and 8 bases at J, leaving 2 bases unmatched. The CDR3 is CASSRGTGDEQFF. CDR3 in DNA: TGTGCCAGTAGTAGAGGGACAGGGGATGAGCAGTTCTTC. Supplemented by reference TRBV19 and TRBJ2-1, the full variable domain reads DGGITQSPKYLFRKEGQNVTLSCEQNLNHDAMYWYRQDPGQGLRLIYYSQIVNDFQKGDIAEGYSVSREKKESFPLTVTSAQKNPTAFYLCASSRGTGDEQFFGPGTRLTVL.

Ten or more counts support this clonotype. The chain joins TRBV5-4 to TRBJ1-2; 8 bases map to TRBD1. Trimming took 4 bases from V and 4 from J; bases not matched to a gene: 9. This CDR3 region has 15 residues. The germline CDR1 and CDR2 sequences are SGHNT and YYREEE (reference sequence). This chain's CDR3 is CASSPRTGTVYGYTF. In DNA, the CDR3 is TGTGCCAGCAGCCCACGGACAGGGACGGTCTATGGCTACACCTTC. The full variable domain, with the rest looked up from reference TRBV5-4 and TRBJ1-2, is ETGVTQSPTHLIKTRGQQVTLRCSSQSGHNTVSWYQQALGQGPQFIFQYYREEENGRGNFPPRFSGLQFPNYSSELNVNALELDDSALYLCASSPRTGTVYGYTFGSGTRLTVV.